The clone carrying this T cell receptor beta chain turned up a few times. Its antigen is not identified. The CDR3 sequence is 15 residues long. With V trimmed by 1 base and J by 8 bases, 3 bases remained unmatched. Per germline, CDR1 SNHLY and CDR2 FYNNEI. It was with a sample-barcoded 5' primer and a J-beta primer mix that a second PCR of roughly 6 to 12 cycles was run. Each of the cDNA molecules was tagged by a template-switch adaptor with 12 random nucleotides. TCRdb re-derived calls from the 5' RACE reads in MiXCR, one entry per CDR3 protein. The sample shows roughly 790,000 distinct CDR3 sequences, about 40% of them seen only once. The data belong to a study of blood T cells in healthy people across ages. Extractions gave at least 6 micrograms of total RNA per sample. Findings of the study overall: Unsorted PBMCs blocked a conclusive comparison of naive and antigen-experienced cells.

The gene calls are TRBV2 and TRBJ2-1; the match to TRBD1 covers 12 bases. Input material: blood. This clonotype was obtained from a woman aged 55-75 years in good health. CDR3 loop: CASSEVGQGADEQFF. CDR3 in DNA: TGTGCCAGCAGTGAAGTGGGACAGGGGGCCGATGAGCAGTTCTTC.